Included here is one TCR beta chain sequence, with context. As yet, its antigen is unknown. Germline lookup yields CDR1 SGHKS and CDR2 YYEKEE (reference sequence). The length of the CDR3 is 15 residues. Trimming took 0 bases from V and 4 from J, leaving 11 bases between them. Each sorted population was over 95% pure. Sequenced material consisted of expressed TCRB transcripts (all of the isolated RNA was reverse transcribed). Libraries were prepared by immunoSEQ multiplex PCR; TCRdb keeps only in-frame clonotypes and omits some of them. The sample has tens of thousands of clones, roughly 40% seen once. The data are from a study of beta chain features in type 1 diabetes. Points from the study as a whole: Researchers report that Type 1 diabetes patients had moderately but significantly shorter TCRB CDR3s across all four CD4+ subsets.

The source material was Tregs from blood. The clonotype originates from a man aged 30 to 39 with type 1 diabetes. The rearrangement joins TRBV5-5 to TRBJ2-1; D is undetermined. In nucleotides, the CDR3 is TGTGCCAGCAGCTTGGAGCGACCTGAGTACAATGAGCAGTTCTTC. Protein: CASSLERPEYNEQFF.